What follows are 22 T cell receptor beta chains derived from one specimen sequenced in a study of Ad26.COV2.S vaccination and SARS-CoV-2 variants. Sequencing was performed with immunoSEQ multiplex PCR; in TCRdb, only in-frame clones are kept and a portion is missing. The sample has 300,000 to 350,000 clones, 75% to 90% seen once. The sample's treatment: 15 to 20 received Ad26.COV2.S at low or high dose, single or two shots; 5 received placebo; per-sample allocation not given. Day 63 after the first injection of vaccine or placebo was the sampling time. The sequencing here drew on peripheral blood, taken in a trial of Ad26.COV2.S vaccine versus placebo. These receptor sequences come from a person aged 18-65 years who received the Ad26.COV2.S COVID-19 vaccine or a placebo.

This clone was detected once. V is TRBV10-3 and J is TRBJ1-2; the D gene is possibly TRBD1 (6 bases). The CDR3 covers 15 residues. The V gene lost 6 bases and the J gene lost 4 bases, with 18 bases spanning the gap. Germline V gene sequence: CDR1 ENHRY, CDR2 SYGVKD. The CDR3 DNA is TGTGCCATCAGGGTGGGAACGGGACAAACCTATGGCTACACCTTC. Protein product: CAIRVGTGQTYGYTF.

V and J are TRBV30 and TRBJ1-1; 8 nucleotides match TRBD1. This CDR3 spans 14 amino acids. V trimming: 0 bases; J trimming: 1 base; junction bases outside the gene matches: 1. Germline V gives CDR1 GTSNPN, CDR2 SVGIG (reference sequence). CDR3 protein: CAWSVGQGNTEAFF. The CDR3 nucleotides are TGTGCCTGGAGTGTAGGACAGGGGAACACTGAAGCTTTCTTT.

This chain uses TRBV18 with TRBJ1-5; the match to TRBD1 covers 10 bases. With 3 bases clipped from V and 3 bases from J, the junction kept 5 bases outside the gene matches. Germline CDR1 and CDR2: KGHSH and LQKENI. The CDR3 runs to 16 residues. The CDR3 region is CASSPPGTGANQPQHF. CDR3 in DNA: TGTGCCAGCTCACCGCCCGGGACAGGGGCCAATCAGCCCCAGCATTTT.

V and J are TRBV10-3 and TRBJ1-5, with D hard to call. V was clipped by 7 bases and J by 3 bases, with 10 bases between them. CDR3 size: 13 residues. Germline assignment: CDR1 ENHRY and CDR2 SYGVKD. The CDR3, as DNA: TGTGCCATCACGTCAGAGACCAATCAGCCCCAGCATTTT. This translates into CAITSETNQPQHF.

J is TRBJ1-1 and V is TRBV7-6; TRBD1 is a possible D gene (6 bases). Looked up from germline, CDR1 is SGHVS and CDR2 is FNYEAQ. The CDR3 consists of 12 residues. The V and J ends lost 1 base and 6 bases respectively, with 6 bases between them. The CDR3 sequence: CASSLGTAEAFF. Written as DNA, the CDR3 is TGTGCCAGCAGCTTAGGGACAGCTGAAGCTTTCTTT.

The chain recombines TRBV5-1 with TRBJ2-7; 7 bases fit TRBD1. Per germline, CDR1 SGHRS and CDR2 YFSETQ. V gave up 3 bases and J gave up 3 bases; unmatched junction bases: 9. The CDR3 has 15 amino acids. The CDR3: CASSSTGTAIYEQYF. DNA for the CDR3: TGCGCCAGCAGCTCAACCGGGACAGCAATCTACGAGCAGTACTTC.

The chain is built from TRBV21-1 and TRBJ2-7; no DNA check was done on the table's D call, TRBD1. TRBV21-1 is a known pseudogene. CDR3 length equals 18 residues. CDR3 amino acids: CASSCGTGVYFLSYEQYF. The CDR3, as DNA: TGTGCCAGCTCTTGCGGGACAGGGGTTTATTTCTTGTCCTACGAGCAGTACTTC.

CDR3 residues: CASSSFSLAGDPSGANVLTF. The CDR3 DNA sequence: TGTGCCAGCAGTTCTTTCTCACTAGCGGGGGACCCCTCTGGGGCCAACGTCCTGACTTTC. J is TRBJ2-6 and V is TRBV6-2 or TRBV6-3; 11 bases are shared with TRBD2. The CDR3 has 20 residues. The V segment lost 4 bases and the J segment 0 bases; nucleotides outside the gene matches: 11. Looked up from germline, CDR1 is MNHEY and CDR2 is SVGEGT.

The chain couples TRBV6-2 or TRBV6-3 to TRBJ2-7; the match to TRBD1 covers 9 bases. CDR1 and CDR2 (germline): MNHEY, SVGEGT. This CDR3 contains 16 residues. V shed 2 bases and J 0 bases; nucleotides not matched to a gene: 5. CDR3 sequence reads: CASSYGTGISSYEQYF. In nucleotides, the CDR3 is TGTGCCAGCAGTTACGGGACAGGGATCAGCTCCTACGAGCAGTACTTC.

The chain uses TRBV7-2 and TRBJ2-5, with TRBD1 matching 9 bases. Germline CDR1 and CDR2: SGHTA and FQGNSA. This CDR3 comprises 13 residues. The J segment lost 3 bases and the V segment lost 6 bases, leaving 2 bases of the junction unmatched. The CDR3 loop is CASSRTGEETQYF. CDR3 DNA sequence: TGTGCCAGCAGTCGGACAGGGGAAGAGACCCAGTACTTC.

The gene calls are TRBV13 and TRBJ1-1, with D possibly TRBD1 on 6 matching bases. Germline V gene lookup returns CDR1 PRHDT and CDR2 FYEKMQ (reference sequence). The CDR3 consists of 14 residues. The ends were cut back, 5 bases at V and 2 bases at J, with 12 bases in the middle. The CDR3 DNA is TGTGCCAGCAGCAAAAGGACAGCCAACACTGAAGCTTTCTTT. Protein product: CASSKRTANTEAFF.

This chain uses TRBV29-1 with TRBJ1-1; perhaps TRBD1 as D (5 bases). The CDR3 is 14 amino acids. The V end was cut by 2 bases, the J end by 0 bases, with 10 bases between. Germline V gives CDR1 SQVTM, CDR2 ANQGSEA. CDR3 in amino acids: CSVESGIMNTEAFF. The CDR3 nucleotides read TGCAGCGTTGAATCAGGGATCATGAACACTGAAGCTTTCTTT.

The V and J genes are TRBV5-1 and TRBJ1-5, with D unclear. V was clipped by 2 bases and J by 0 bases, with 12 bases between them. Germline V CDR1 and CDR2: SGHRS, YFSETQ. CDR3 size: 16 residues. CDR3 region: CASSLGTADSNQPQHF. CDR3 in DNA: TGCGCCAGCAGCTTAGGAACCGCCGATAGCAATCAGCCCCAGCATTTT.

The V call is TRBV15, the J call TRBJ1-5; unclear D gene. Per the germline V gene, CDR1 is LNHNV and CDR2 is YYDKDF (reference sequence). V shed 3 bases and J shed 3 bases, with 21 bases lying between them. The CDR3 runs to 18 residues. CDR3 DNA: TGTGCCACCAGCAGCCTTTACTTCTCACTCAACATCAATCAGCCCCAGCATTTT. Amino acid sequence: CATSSLYFSLNINQPQHF. The complete variable domain, with remaining parts taken from reference TRBV15 and TRBJ1-5, reads DAMVIQNPRYQVTQFGKPVTLSCSQTLNHNVMYWYQQKSSQAPKLLFHYYDKDFNNEADTPDNFQSRRPNTSFCFLDIRSPGLGDTAMYLCATSSLYFSLNINQPQHFGDGTRLSIL.

The chain is built from TRBV27 and TRBJ1-1, with D possibly matching TRBD1 (6 bases). The V end was cut by 5 bases, the J end by 0 bases, with 16 bases between. Germline assignment: CDR1 MNHEY and CDR2 SMNVEV (reference sequence). The CDR3 runs to 16 residues. The CDR3 region is CASSIRDTSLNTEAFF. For the CDR3, the DNA is TGTGCCAGCAGTATCAGGGACACCTCCTTGAACACTGAAGCTTTCTTT.

The rearrangement uses TRBV20-1 and TRBJ2-1; D perhaps matches TRBD2 (7 bases). The V and J ends lost 3 bases and 9 bases respectively, with 30 bases between them. Germline lookup yields CDR1 DFQATT and CDR2 SNEGSKA (reference sequence). This CDR3 comprises 18 residues. The DNA of the CDR3 is TGCAGTGCTAGTAATCCTTTAAGGGCTAGCAGGGGCGGGAGTGAGCAGTTCTTC. Translated: CSASNPLRASRGGSEQFF.

The chain couples TRBV30 to TRBJ2-1; 11 nucleotides line up with TRBD2. The germline V gene has CDR1 GTSNPN and CDR2 SVGIG (reference sequence). This CDR3 region has 16 residues. With V trimmed by 0 bases and J by 6 bases, 7 bases remained unmatched. The CDR3 spells CAWSVTLAGVPNEQFF. The CDR3 nucleotides read TGTGCCTGGAGTGTGACACTAGCGGGAGTACCCAATGAGCAGTTCTTC.

A few counts support this clone. The J gene is TRBJ2-7, the V gene TRBV11-2, with D tentatively TRBD2 (5 bases). V was pared by 5 bases and J by 0 bases, with 17 bases between. The germline V gene has CDR1 SGHAT and CDR2 FQNNGV. The CDR3 is 16 amino acids. CDR3 in DNA: TGTGCCAGCAGCCGACCTTATGGAGGTGTCTCCTACGAGCAGTACTTC. Protein sequence: CASSRPYGGVSYEQYF. Complete variable domain (other parts from reference TRBV11-2 and TRBJ2-7): EAGVAQSPRYKIIEKRQSVAFWCNPISGHATLYWYQQILGQGPKLLIQFQNNGVVDDSQLPKDRFSAERLKGVDSTLKIQPAKLEDSAVYLCASSRPYGGVSYEQYFGPGTRLTVT.

This chain connects TRBV5-1 to TRBJ2-5, with 7 bases that match TRBD1. CDR1 and CDR2 (germline): SGHRS, YFSETQ. The V segment lost 4 bases and the J segment 5 bases; nucleotides outside the gene matches: 11. CDR3 length: 15 amino acids. CDR3 amino acids: CASSHDRVGLETQYF. As DNA, the CDR3 is TGCGCCAGCAGCCATGACAGGGTAGGGCTGGAGACCCAGTACTTC.

The J gene is TRBJ2-3, the V gene TRBV12-3 or TRBV12-4; D gene unclear. V was cut by 6 bases and J by 6 bases, with 13 bases left in between. There are 13 residues in the CDR3. Written as DNA, the CDR3 is TGTGCCAGCAGACCCGACCGCGGCGATACGCAGTATTTT. As protein: CASRPDRGDTQYF.

The genes are TRBV6-4 and TRBJ1-6; 7 bases map to TRBD1. Germline values: CDR1 MRHNA, CDR2 SNTAGT. V lost 3 bases, J lost 9 bases, and 8 bases stayed unmatched. The CDR3 sequence is 15 residues long. CDR3 nucleotide sequence: TGTGCCAGCAGTGAGCAAGGCCAGGGGGTTTCACCCCTCCACTTT. Translating it yields CASSEQGQGVSPLHF.

The J gene is TRBJ2-1, the V gene TRBV27, with D maybe TRBD2 (5 bases). The CDR3 is 15 residues long. Deletions cut 5 bases from V and 9 bases from J, with 20 bases between. The germline gives CDR1 MNHEY, CDR2 SMNVEV (reference sequence). The DNA of the CDR3 is TGTGCCAGCAGTAGGCCCTCTGGGGAGTCGGCTGAGCAGTTCTTC. Amino acids: CASSRPSGESAEQFF.